This T cell receptor (beta chain) was sequenced for a study of memory CD4+ T cells and cytomegalovirus serostatus. The wider study: This sample comes from healthy Belgian adults, fewer than ten CMV seropositive, some 22 seronegative.

CDR1 MNHEY and CDR2 SVGAGI come from the germline V gene. Trimming cost V 6 bases and J 2 bases; bases outside gene matches: 4. The CDR3 contains 14 residues. The sort gate was single viable CD3+CD4+CD8-CD45RO+ cells for memory CD4+ T cells. CMV serostatus came from serum IgG against pp150, pp28, p38, p52. Sequenced by immunoSEQ multiplex PCR; TCRdb stores in-frame clones only, minus some. The sample yields 48,000 or so clones, around four fifths seen once. The sequence was obtained from an adult in good health and CMV-seronegative. The rearrangement joins TRBV6-5 to TRBJ1-5; 7 nucleotides align to TRBD1. The specimen was memory CD4+ T cells from blood. CDR3 sequence (DNA): TGTGCCAGCAGACTCACAGGGGGCAATCAGCCCCAGCATTTT. Its protein is CASRLTGGNQPQHF.